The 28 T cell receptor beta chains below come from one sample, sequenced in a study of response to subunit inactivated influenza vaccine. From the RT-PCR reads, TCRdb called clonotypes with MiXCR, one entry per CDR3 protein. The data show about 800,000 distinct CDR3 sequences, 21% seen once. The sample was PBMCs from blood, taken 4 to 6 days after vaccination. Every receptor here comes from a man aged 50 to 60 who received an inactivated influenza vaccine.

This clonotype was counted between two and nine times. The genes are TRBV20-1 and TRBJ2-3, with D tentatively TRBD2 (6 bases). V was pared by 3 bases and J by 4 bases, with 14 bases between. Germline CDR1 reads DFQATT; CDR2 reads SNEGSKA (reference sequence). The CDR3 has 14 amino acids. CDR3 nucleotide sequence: TGCAGTGCTAGGATAGGCCCGGGGGCAGATACGCAGTATTTT. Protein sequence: CSARIGPGADTQYF.

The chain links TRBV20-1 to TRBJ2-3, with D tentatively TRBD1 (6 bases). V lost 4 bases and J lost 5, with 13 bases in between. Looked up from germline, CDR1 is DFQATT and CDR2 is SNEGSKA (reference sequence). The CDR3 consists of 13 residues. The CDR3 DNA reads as TGCAGTGCTATTCCTGAGGGGGAAGATACGCAGTATTTT. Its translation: CSAIPEGEDTQYF.

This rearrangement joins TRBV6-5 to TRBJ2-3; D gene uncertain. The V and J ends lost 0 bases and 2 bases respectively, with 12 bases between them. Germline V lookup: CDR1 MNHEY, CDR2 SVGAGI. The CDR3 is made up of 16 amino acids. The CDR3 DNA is TGTGCCAGCAGTTACTCCCGAAGGGCAGTCACAGATACGCAGTATTTT. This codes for CASSYSRRAVTDTQYF.

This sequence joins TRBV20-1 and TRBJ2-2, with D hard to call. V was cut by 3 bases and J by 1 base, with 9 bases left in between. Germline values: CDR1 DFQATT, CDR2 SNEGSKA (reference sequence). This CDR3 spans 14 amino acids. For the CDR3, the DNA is TGCAGTGCTAGGCGCAGGCAGAACACCGGGGAGCTGTTTTTT. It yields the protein CSARRRQNTGELFF.

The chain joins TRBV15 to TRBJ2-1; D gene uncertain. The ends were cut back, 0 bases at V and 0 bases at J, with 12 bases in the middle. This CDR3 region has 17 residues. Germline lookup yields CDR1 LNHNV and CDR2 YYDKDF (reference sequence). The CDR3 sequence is CATSREGGRSSYNEQFF. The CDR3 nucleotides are TGTGCCACCAGCAGAGAAGGCGGACGGAGCTCCTACAATGAGCAGTTCTTC.

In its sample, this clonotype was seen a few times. The CDR3 sequence is CASSLMPLAGGQETQYF. In nucleotides, the CDR3 is TGTGCCAGCAGCTTAATGCCCCTAGCGGGGGGTCAAGAGACCCAGTACTTC. The V call is TRBV11-2, the J call TRBJ2-5; 11 bases map to TRBD2. The germline gives CDR1 SGHAT, CDR2 FQNNGV. The length of the CDR3 is 17 residues. J lost 2 bases, V lost 2 bases, and 7 bases had no gene match.

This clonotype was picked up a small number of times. The CDR3 DNA sequence: TGTGCCACCAGTGTGTCCGACAGAAGAGATACGCAGTATTTT. This encodes CATSVSDRRDTQYF. The V call is TRBV24-1, the J call TRBJ2-3; weak D call: TRBD1 (5 bases). This CDR3 is 14 amino acids long. V was cut by 5 bases and J by 5 bases, with 13 bases left in between. Per the germline V gene, CDR1 is KGHDR and CDR2 is SFDVKD.

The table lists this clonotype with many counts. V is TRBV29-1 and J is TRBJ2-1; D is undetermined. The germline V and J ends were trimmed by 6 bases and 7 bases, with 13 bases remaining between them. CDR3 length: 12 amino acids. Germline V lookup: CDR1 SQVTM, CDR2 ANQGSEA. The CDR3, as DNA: TGCAGCGTCGGATGGATAGGGAATGAGCAGTTCTTC. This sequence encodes CSVGWIGNEQFF.

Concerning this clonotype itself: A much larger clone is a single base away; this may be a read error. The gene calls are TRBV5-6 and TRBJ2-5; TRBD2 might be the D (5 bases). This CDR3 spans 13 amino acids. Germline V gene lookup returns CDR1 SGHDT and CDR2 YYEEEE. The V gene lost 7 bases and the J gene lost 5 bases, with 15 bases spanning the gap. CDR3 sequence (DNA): TGTGCCAGCGGACCCCGGGGTAGGGAGACCCAGTACTTC. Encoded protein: CASGPRGRETQYF.

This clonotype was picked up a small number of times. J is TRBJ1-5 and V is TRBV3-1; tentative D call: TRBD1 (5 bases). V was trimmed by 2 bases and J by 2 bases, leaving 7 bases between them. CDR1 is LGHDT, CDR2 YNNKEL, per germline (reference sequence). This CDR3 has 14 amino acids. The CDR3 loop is CASSQMTGNQPQHF. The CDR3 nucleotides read TGTGCCAGCAGCCAAATGACAGGCAATCAGCCCCAGCATTTT.

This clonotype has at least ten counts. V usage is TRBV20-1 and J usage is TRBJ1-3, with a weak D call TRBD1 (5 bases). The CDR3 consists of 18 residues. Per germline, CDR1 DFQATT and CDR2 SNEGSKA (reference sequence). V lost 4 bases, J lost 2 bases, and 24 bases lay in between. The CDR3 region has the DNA TGCAGTGCTACCAAAGGAGCGGGACTTCCAACTGCTGGAAACACCATATATTTT. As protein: CSATKGAGLPTAGNTIYF.

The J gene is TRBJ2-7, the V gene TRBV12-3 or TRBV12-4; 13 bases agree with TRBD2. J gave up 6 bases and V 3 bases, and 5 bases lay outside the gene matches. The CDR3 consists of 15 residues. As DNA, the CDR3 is TGTGCCAGCAGTTTCAGGACTAGCGGGGGATCCGAGCAGTACTTC. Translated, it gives CASSFRTSGGSEQYF.

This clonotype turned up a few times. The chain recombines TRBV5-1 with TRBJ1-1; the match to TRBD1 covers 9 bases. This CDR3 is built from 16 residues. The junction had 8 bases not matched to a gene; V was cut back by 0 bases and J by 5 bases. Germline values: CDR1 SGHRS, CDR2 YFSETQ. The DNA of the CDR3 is TGCGCCAGCAGCTTGGACAGGGGGCGGAGTAATACTGAAGCTTTCTTT. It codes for CASSLDRGRSNTEAFF.

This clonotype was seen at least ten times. The chain's CDR3 is CASSFGWGEYYGYTF. CDR3 nucleotide sequence: TGTGCCAGCAGTTTCGGGTGGGGCGAATACTATGGCTACACCTTC. J is TRBJ1-2 and V is TRBV12-3 or TRBV12-4; a possible D gene is TRBD1 (5 bases). V lost 3 bases and J lost 3, with 14 bases in between. The CDR3 has 15 residues.

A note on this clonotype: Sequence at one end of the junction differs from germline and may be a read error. Here the CDR3 reads CSAKAHGRSYEEFF. The CDR3 coding sequence is TGCAGTGCCAAGGCCCACGGGAGGAGCTATGAGGAGTTCTTC. J is TRBJ2-1 and V is TRBV20-1, with 7 bases identical to TRBD2. Germline assignment: CDR1 DFQATT and CDR2 SNEGSKA (reference sequence). The CDR3 consists of 14 residues.

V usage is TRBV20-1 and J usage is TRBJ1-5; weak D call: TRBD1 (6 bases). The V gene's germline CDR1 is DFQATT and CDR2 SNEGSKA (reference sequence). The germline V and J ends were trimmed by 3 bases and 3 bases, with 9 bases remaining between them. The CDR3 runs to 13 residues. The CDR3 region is CSARDRYNQPQHF. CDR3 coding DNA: TGCAGTGCTAGGGACAGATACAATCAGCCCCAGCATTTT.

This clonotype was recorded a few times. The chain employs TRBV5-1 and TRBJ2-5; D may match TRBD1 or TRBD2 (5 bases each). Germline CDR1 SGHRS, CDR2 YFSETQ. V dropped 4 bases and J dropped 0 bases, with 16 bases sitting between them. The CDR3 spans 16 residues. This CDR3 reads CASSEMGPTYQETQYF. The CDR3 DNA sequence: TGCGCCAGCAGCGAAATGGGACCGACGTACCAAGAGACCCAGTACTTC.

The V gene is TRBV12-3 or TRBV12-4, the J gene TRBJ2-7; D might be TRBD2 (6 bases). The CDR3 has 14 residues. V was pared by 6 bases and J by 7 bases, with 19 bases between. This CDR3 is CASRHSGLGGEQYF. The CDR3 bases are TGTGCCAGCAGACATAGCGGCCTGGGCGGGGAGCAGTACTTC.

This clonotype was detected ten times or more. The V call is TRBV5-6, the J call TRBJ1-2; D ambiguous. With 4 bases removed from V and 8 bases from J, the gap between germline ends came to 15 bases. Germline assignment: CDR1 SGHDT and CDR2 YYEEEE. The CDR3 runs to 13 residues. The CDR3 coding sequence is TGTGCCAGCAGCGTGGCCTCCCGAGCGGGCTACACCTTC. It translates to CASSVASRAGYTF.

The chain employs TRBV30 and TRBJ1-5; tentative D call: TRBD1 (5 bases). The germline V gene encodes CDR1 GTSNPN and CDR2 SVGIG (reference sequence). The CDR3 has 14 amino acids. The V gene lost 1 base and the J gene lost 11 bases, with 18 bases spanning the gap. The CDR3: CAWSGSSRAGAQHF. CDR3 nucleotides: TGTGCCTGGAGTGGGTCGAGCAGGGCGGGTGCCCAGCATTTT.

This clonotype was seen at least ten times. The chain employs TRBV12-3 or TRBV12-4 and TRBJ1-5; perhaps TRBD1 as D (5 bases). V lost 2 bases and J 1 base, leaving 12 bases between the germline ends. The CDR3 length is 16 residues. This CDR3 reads CASSLLGAQSNQPQHF. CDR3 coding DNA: TGTGCCAGCAGTTTACTCGGGGCGCAGAGCAATCAGCCCCAGCATTTT.

The CDR3: CASSATGMTYNEQFF. CDR3 bases: TGTGCCAGCAGTGCCACAGGGATGACCTACAATGAGCAGTTCTTC. The chain is built from TRBV28 and TRBJ2-1; D might be TRBD1 (6 bases). The ends were cut back, 5 bases at V and 2 bases at J, with 13 bases in the middle. This CDR3 is 15 amino acids long. Per the germline V gene, CDR1 is MDHEN and CDR2 is SYDVKM.

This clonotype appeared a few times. This chain's CDR3 is CSVLGLAGGRDTQYF. CDR3 coding DNA: TGCAGCGTCTTGGGACTAGCGGGAGGGAGAGATACGCAGTATTTT. The chain uses TRBV29-1 and TRBJ2-3; 16 bases agree with TRBD2. The CDR3 sequence is 15 residues long. Germline V CDR1 and CDR2: SQVTM, ANQGSEA. Trimming at V came to 6 bases and at J to 5 bases, leaving 5 bases not matched to a gene.

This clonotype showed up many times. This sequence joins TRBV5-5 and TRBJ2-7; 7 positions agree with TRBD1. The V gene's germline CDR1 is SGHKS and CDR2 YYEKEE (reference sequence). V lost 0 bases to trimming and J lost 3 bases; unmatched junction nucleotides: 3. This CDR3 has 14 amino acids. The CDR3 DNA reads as TGTGCCAGCAGCTTGGCGGCAGGGGGCTACGAGCAGTACTTC. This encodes CASSLAAGGYEQYF.

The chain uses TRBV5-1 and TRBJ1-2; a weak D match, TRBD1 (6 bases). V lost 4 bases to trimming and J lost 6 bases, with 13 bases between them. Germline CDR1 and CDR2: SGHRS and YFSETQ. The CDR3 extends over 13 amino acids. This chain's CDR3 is CASSPRAGDGYTF. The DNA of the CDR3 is TGCGCCAGCAGCCCCCGAGCAGGGGATGGCTACACCTTC.

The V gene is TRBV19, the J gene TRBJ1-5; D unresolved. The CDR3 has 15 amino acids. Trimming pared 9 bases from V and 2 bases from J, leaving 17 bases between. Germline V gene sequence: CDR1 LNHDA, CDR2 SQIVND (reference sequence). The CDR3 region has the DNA TGTGCCAGAAAGATAAACGAGGATGGCAATCAGCCCCAGCATTTT. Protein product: CARKINEDGNQPQHF. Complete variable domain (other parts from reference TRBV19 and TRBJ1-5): DGGITQSPKYLFRKEGQNVTLSCEQNLNHDAMYWYRQDPGQGLRLIYYSQIVNDFQKGDIAEGYSVSREKKESFPLTVTSAQKNPTAFYLCARKINEDGNQPQHFGDGTRLSIL.

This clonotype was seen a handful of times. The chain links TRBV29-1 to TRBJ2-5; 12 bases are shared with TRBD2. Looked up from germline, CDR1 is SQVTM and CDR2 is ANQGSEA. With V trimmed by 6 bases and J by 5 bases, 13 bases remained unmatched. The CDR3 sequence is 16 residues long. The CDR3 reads CSVDGTSGYSSETQYF. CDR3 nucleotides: TGCAGCGTGGATGGGACTAGCGGGTACTCTTCGGAGACCCAGTACTTC. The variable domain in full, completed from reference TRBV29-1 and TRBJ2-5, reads SAVISQKPSRDICQRGTSLTIQCQVDSQVTMMFWYRQQPGQSLTLIATANQGSEATYESGFVIDKFPISRPNLTFSTLTVSNMSPEDSSIYLCSVDGTSGYSSETQYFGPGTRLLVL.

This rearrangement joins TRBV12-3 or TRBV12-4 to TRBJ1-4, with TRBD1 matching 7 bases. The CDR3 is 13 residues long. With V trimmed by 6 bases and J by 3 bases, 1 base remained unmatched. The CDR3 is CASRTGANEKLFF. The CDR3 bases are TGTGCCAGCAGAACAGGGGCTAATGAAAAACTGTTTTTT.